Below are 24 T cell receptor beta chains sequenced from a single sample in a study of cytomegalovirus exposure and HLA in healthy donors. Primers included in the PCR were 60 Vbeta and 13 Jbeta primers. Clones were sequenced by immunoSEQ multiplex PCR, and TCRdb holds only the in-frame ones, with some missing. The table lists 100,000 to 150,000 clones, around 81% of them singletons. The specimen was PBMCs. The receptor source for this set is a woman aged 40 to 49 in good health and CMV-seronegative.

The chain joins TRBV27 to TRBJ1-2; D unresolved. CDR3 length: 17 residues. Germline lookup yields CDR1 MNHEY and CDR2 SMNVEV (reference sequence). The V end lost 4 bases, the J end lost 5 bases, and 23 bases lay between the germline ends. This chain's CDR3 is CASSYRKGADSRYGYTF. DNA of the CDR3: TGTGCCAGCAGTTACAGAAAGGGAGCAGATTCTAGGTATGGCTACACCTTC.

The chain is built from TRBV7-9 and TRBJ2-1, with 8 bases aligning to TRBD2. The V gene end was trimmed by 6 bases and the J gene end by 0 bases; junction bases not matched to a gene: 7. The CDR3 extends over 16 amino acids. In germline, CDR1 is SEHNR, CDR2 FQNEAQ (reference sequence). The chain's CDR3 is CASRTIAGPSYNEQFF. The CDR3 bases are TGTGCCAGCAGGACAATAGCGGGGCCCTCCTACAATGAGCAGTTCTTC.

This rearrangement joins TRBV7-8 to TRBJ1-4; TRBD1 agrees at 7 bases. With 7 bases clipped from V and 8 bases from J, the junction kept 13 bases outside the gene matches. CDR1 and CDR2 from the germline V gene are SGHVS and FQNEAQ. The CDR3 is made up of 15 amino acids. CDR3 bases: TGTGCCAGCAACCCTACGACAGGGAATTTCGAAAAACTGTTTTTT. Amino acids: CASNPTTGNFEKLFF.

The chain links TRBV2 to TRBJ2-7, with a weak D call TRBD2 (5 bases). V was pared by 7 bases and J by 3 bases, with 13 bases between. The germline V gene encodes CDR1 SNHLY and CDR2 FYNNEI. The CDR3 loop spans 13 amino acids. CDR3 bases: TGTGCCAGCACGCAGCGGACCTTCTACGAGCAGTACTTC. It is translated as CASTQRTFYEQYF. The variable domain in full, completed from reference TRBV2 and TRBJ2-7, reads EPEVTQTPSHQVTQMGQEVILRCVPISNHLYFYWYRQILGQKVEFLVSFYNNEISEKSEIFDDQFSVERPDGSNFTLKIRSTKLEDSAMYFCASTQRTFYEQYFGPGTRLTVT.

The chain carries TRBV9 and TRBJ1-1; D uncertain. Trimming removed 3 bases from V and 0 bases from J, with 9 bases in between. CDR1 and CDR2 from the germline V gene are SGDLS and YYNGEE. The CDR3 length is 14 residues. The CDR3 here is CASSASSVNTEAFF. In nucleotides, the CDR3 is TGTGCCAGCAGCGCCTCGAGCGTGAACACTGAAGCTTTCTTT.

The V and J genes are TRBV5-5 and TRBJ1-1; possible D gene TRBD1, 5 bases. CDR1 and CDR2 from the germline V gene are SGHKS and YYEKEE (reference sequence). The V end lost 1 base, the J end lost 7 bases, and 5 bases lay between the germline ends. The CDR3 extends over 11 amino acids. The CDR3 coding sequence is TGTGCCAGCAGCTTGCAGGGTGAAGCTTTCTTT. Translated: CASSLQGEAFF.

This clone was seen only once. The chain links TRBV6-4 to TRBJ1-5, with unresolved D. The CDR3 runs 14 residues. Germline loops: CDR1 MRHNA, CDR2 SNTAGT. The V end was cut by 7 bases, the J end by 6 bases, with 16 bases between. CDR3 region: CASIPTPGGQPQHF. In DNA form, the CDR3 reads TGTGCCAGCATCCCGACTCCGGGAGGTCAGCCCCAGCATTTT.

This sequence joins TRBV19 and TRBJ1-1, with a weak D call TRBD1 (6 bases). This CDR3 region has 15 residues. The ends were cut back, 5 bases at V and 0 bases at J, with 13 bases in the middle. The germline V gene has CDR1 LNHDA and CDR2 SQIVND (reference sequence). The CDR3 bases are TGTGCCAGTAGTCTCCGACAGGACCTGAACACTGAAGCTTTCTTT. Translated, it gives CASSLRQDLNTEAFF. The full variable domain, its missing parts supplied by reference TRBV19 and TRBJ1-1, is DGGITQSPKYLFRKEGQNVTLSCEQNLNHDAMYWYRQDPGQGLRLIYYSQIVNDFQKGDIAEGYSVSREKKESFPLTVTSAQKNPTAFYLCASSLRQDLNTEAFFGQGTRLTVV.

This clone has just a few counts. The chain carries TRBV6-1 and TRBJ1-2; D may be TRBD1 (5 bases). The CDR3 covers 18 residues. Germline V gives CDR1 MNHNS, CDR2 SASEGT. The V end was cut by 1 base, the J end by 2 bases, with 20 bases between. The CDR3 bases are TGTGCCAGCAGTGAAGTGACCTCTGCGGGACGGCAAAACTATGGCTACACCTTC. It yields the protein CASSEVTSAGRQNYGYTF.

The V and J genes are TRBV30 and TRBJ1-2; a weak D match, TRBD1 (5 bases). V shed 3 bases and J shed 3 bases, with 11 bases lying between them. The CDR3 runs to 13 residues. Germline CDR1 is GTSNPN and CDR2 is SVGIG (reference sequence). The CDR3 DNA sequence: TGTGCCTGGAGGGGGCTGCTTCACTATGGCTACACCTTC. It is translated as CAWRGLLHYGYTF.

V and J are TRBV5-4 and TRBJ1-2; D is ambiguous. The CDR3 is 13 residues long. The ends were cut back, 0 bases at V and 1 base at J, with 4 bases in the middle. The V gene's germline CDR1 is SGHNT and CDR2 YYREEE (reference sequence). The CDR3 sequence is CASSLDSNYGYTF. For the CDR3, the DNA is TGTGCCAGCAGCTTGGACAGTAACTATGGCTACACCTTC.

V gene TRBV5-1 combines with J gene TRBJ2-7; perhaps TRBD1 as D (6 bases). Germline V CDR1 and CDR2: SGHRS, YFSETQ. This CDR3 region has 14 residues. Trimming took off 0 bases at V and 6 bases at J, with 13 bases between the two ends. CDR3 amino acids: CASSLGMLGGEQYF. CDR3 in DNA: TGCGCCAGCAGCTTGGGTATGTTAGGGGGCGAGCAGTACTTC.

The J gene is TRBJ1-5, the V gene TRBV6-1; tentatively, D is TRBD1 (5 bases). Germline-derived CDR1 and CDR2 are MNHNS and SASEGT. CDR3 length: 15 amino acids. Trimming stripped 5 bases from V and 2 bases from J, with 13 bases between. Here the CDR3 reads CASSQNGAGNQPQHF. The CDR3 bases are TGTGCCAGCAGTCAAAATGGGGCCGGCAATCAGCCCCAGCATTTT.

The chain combines TRBV7-2 with TRBJ1-2; 7 bases are a match to TRBD1. Germline-derived CDR1 and CDR2 are SGHTA and FQGNSA. Losses at the gene ends were 0 bases for V and 7 bases for J; bases not matched to a gene: 14. The CDR3 spans 17 residues. CDR3 region: CASSLAPGAGGMSGYTF. Here the CDR3 DNA reads TGTGCCAGCAGCTTAGCGCCCGGCGCAGGGGGTATGTCTGGCTACACCTTC.

On this clone: Other DNA sequences of this sample code for an identical CDR3. The rearrangement joins TRBV11-2 to TRBJ2-1; a weak D match, TRBD1 (6 bases). CDR1 is SGHAT and CDR2 is FQNNGV in the germline V gene. This CDR3 contains 14 residues. V was shortened by 6 bases and J by 2 bases, with 11 bases between the two germline ends. Here the CDR3 reads CASSPRTAYNEQFF. Here the CDR3 DNA reads TGTGCCAGCAGTCCTCGGACAGCCTACAATGAGCAGTTCTTC.

The chain recombines TRBV7-8 with TRBJ2-1, with a tentative D call TRBD2 (5 bases). Germline V lookup: CDR1 SGHVS, CDR2 FQNEAQ. The V end lost 8 bases, the J end lost 6 bases, and 11 bases lay between the germline ends. The CDR3 loop spans 12 amino acids. The CDR3 sequence: CASQLGSNEQFF. The CDR3 DNA reads TGTGCCAGCCAGCTAGGGAGCAATGAGCAGTTCTTC.

The gene calls are TRBV2 and TRBJ2-1; 8 bases match TRBD2. Germline V gives CDR1 SNHLY, CDR2 FYNNEI. This CDR3 spans 14 amino acids. V lost 6 bases to trimming and J lost 4 bases; unmatched junction nucleotides: 5. The CDR3 region has the DNA TGTGCCAGCAGGGAGACTAGCGTGTACAATGAGCAGTTCTTC. This codes for CASRETSVYNEQFF.

V gene TRBV12-5 combines with J gene TRBJ1-1, with a weak D call TRBD1 (6 bases). CDR3 size: 15 residues. CDR1 and CDR2 (germline): LGHNT, FRNRAP. Trimming stripped 5 bases from V and 0 bases from J, with 13 bases between. The CDR3 spells CASGMTGPMNTEAFF. Written as DNA, the CDR3 is TGTGCTAGTGGTATGACAGGTCCCATGAACACTGAAGCTTTCTTT.

About this clone: A junction boundary mismatches the germline segment, possibly from a read error. J is TRBJ2-5 and V is TRBV29-1; 12 bases map to TRBD2. Germline V gene data show CDR1 as SQVTM and CDR2 as ANQGSEA. This CDR3 contains 14 residues. The CDR3 region is CGVAPLAGGKTQYF. The CDR3 DNA reads TGCGGCGTCGCCCCCCTAGCGGGGGGGAAGACCCAGTACTTC.

The rearrangement links TRBV11-1 to TRBJ2-1, with D maybe TRBD2 (5 bases). The germline V gene encodes CDR1 SGHAT and CDR2 FQDESV (reference sequence). This CDR3 is built from 15 residues. Trimming left V 1 base short and J 1 base short, with 8 bases between. The CDR3 DNA reads TGTGCCAGCAGCTTAGTCTTAGCGTCCTACAATGAGCAGTTCTTC. Protein sequence: CASSLVLASYNEQFF.

The chain recombines TRBV25-1 with TRBJ2-5; 7 bases map to TRBD1. The J call could be wrong; TRBJ2-7 is a better fit for the DNA end. This CDR3 has 16 amino acids. Germline lookup yields CDR1 MGHDK and CDR2 SYGVNS. CDR3 sequence reads: CASSDPRQGRLYEQYF. In DNA, the CDR3 is TGTGCCAGCAGTGACCCTCGACAGGGTCGGCTCTACGAGCAGTACTTC.

The gene calls are TRBV7-2 and TRBJ2-7; TRBD1 might be the D (6 bases). The CDR3 has 14 residues. Germline loops: CDR1 SGHTA, CDR2 FQGNSA. The ends were cut back, 5 bases at V and 3 bases at J, with 14 bases in the middle. In nucleotides, the CDR3 is TGTGCCAGCAGCCCCGAAACAGGGCACTACGAGCAGTACTTC. Translated, it gives CASSPETGHYEQYF.

CDR3: CASSQDGGVSTGELFF. The CDR3 bases are TGCGCCAGCAGCCAAGATGGCGGGGTCTCCACCGGGGAGCTGTTTTTT. V usage is TRBV4-1 and J usage is TRBJ2-2; possible D gene TRBD2, 6 bases. The V end was cut by 0 bases, the J end by 4 bases, with 12 bases between. The CDR3 has 16 amino acids. Germline-derived CDR1 and CDR2 are MGHRA and YSYEKL.

The DNA for the CDR3 is TGTGCCAGCAGCTTAGCGGAGGGCACGACGCAAGAGACCCAGTACTTC. Protein sequence: CASSLAEGTTQETQYF. The chain couples TRBV7-8 to TRBJ2-5, with D perhaps matching TRBD2 (6 bases). Trimming pared 0 bases from V and 2 bases from J, leaving 13 bases between. The germline V gene has CDR1 SGHVS and CDR2 FQNEAQ. The CDR3 length is 16 residues.